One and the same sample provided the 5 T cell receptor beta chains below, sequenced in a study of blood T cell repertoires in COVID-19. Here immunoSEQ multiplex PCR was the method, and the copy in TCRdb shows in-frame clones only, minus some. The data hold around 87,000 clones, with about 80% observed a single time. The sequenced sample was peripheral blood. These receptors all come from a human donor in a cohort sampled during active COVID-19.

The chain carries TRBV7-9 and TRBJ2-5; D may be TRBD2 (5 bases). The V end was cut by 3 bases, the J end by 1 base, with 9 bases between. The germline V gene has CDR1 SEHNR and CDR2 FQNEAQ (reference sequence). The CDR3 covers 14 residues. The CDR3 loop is CASSFHGIQETQYF. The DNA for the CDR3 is TGTGCCAGCAGCTTCCACGGGATCCAAGAGACCCAGTACTTC.

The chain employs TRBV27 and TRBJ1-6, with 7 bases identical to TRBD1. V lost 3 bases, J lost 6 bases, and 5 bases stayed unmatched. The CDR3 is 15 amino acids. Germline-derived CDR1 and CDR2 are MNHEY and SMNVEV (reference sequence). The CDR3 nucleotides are TGTGCCAGCAGTTTGGCGGGACAGCCTAATTCACCCCTCCACTTT. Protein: CASSLAGQPNSPLHF.

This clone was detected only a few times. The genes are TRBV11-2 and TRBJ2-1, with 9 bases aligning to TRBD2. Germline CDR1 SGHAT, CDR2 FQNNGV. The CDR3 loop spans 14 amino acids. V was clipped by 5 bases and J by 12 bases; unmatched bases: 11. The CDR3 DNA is TGTGCCAGCAGCCTCATGGTAGCGGGAGACAGGCAGTTCTTC. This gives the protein CASSLMVAGDRQFF.

The DNA for the CDR3 is TGTGCCAGCAGCCCAGAAGCGGGAGCAAACACTGAGCAGTACTTC. Translated: CASSPEAGANTEQYF. This chain joins TRBV5-4 and TRBJ2-7; 8 bases line up with TRBD2. Germline V gene lookup returns CDR1 SGHNT and CDR2 YYREEE (reference sequence). The length of the CDR3 is 15 residues. V was pared by 4 bases and J by 7 bases, with 13 bases of the junction left unmatched. Looking up the rest from reference TRBV5-4 and TRBJ2-7 gives the full variable domain: ETGVTQSPTHLIKTRGQQVTLRCSSQSGHNTVSWYQQALGQGPQFIFQYYREEENGRGNFPPRFSGLQFPNYSSELNVNALELDDSALYLCASSPEAGANTEQYFGPGTRLTVT.

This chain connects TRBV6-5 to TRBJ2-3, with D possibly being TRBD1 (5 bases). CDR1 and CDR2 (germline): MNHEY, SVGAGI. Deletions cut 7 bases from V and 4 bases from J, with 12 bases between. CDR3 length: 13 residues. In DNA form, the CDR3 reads TGTGCCAGCACGAGCAGGGTCCCAGATACGCAGTATTTT. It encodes CASTSRVPDTQYF.